This TCR beta chain was sequenced for a study of immune evolution from preneoplasia to lung adenocarcinoma. Note on this clone: Antigen: not known.

Sequencing was performed with immunoSEQ multiplex PCR; in TCRdb, only in-frame clones are kept and a portion is missing. The data contain 3,000 to 4,000 clones, 60% to 75% of them singletons. Study findings and constraints: Later-stage lesions appeared to have more T cells, more diversity, less clonality.

The germline V and J ends were trimmed by 3 bases and 8 bases, with 21 bases remaining between them. The CDR3 totals 16 residues. Germline loops: CDR1 SGHRS, CDR2 YFSETQ. The sample comprised FFPE minimally invasive lung adenocarcinoma tissue. This TCR came from a person aged 55-80 years with lung adenocarcinoma. V is TRBV5-1 and J is TRBJ2-1; D unresolved. CDR3 in amino acids: CASSSKGPWGMDEQFF. CDR3 in DNA: TGCGCCAGCAGCTCGAAGGGCCCGTGGGGTATGGATGAGCAGTTCTTC.